This T cell receptor beta chain was profiled in a study of blood T cell repertoires in COVID-19. In the authors' workflow: Cell counts per sample came from amplifying reference gene primers. Profiled with immunoSEQ multiplex PCR; TCRdb holds only in-frame clones, not every one. The DNA gave D and trimming, while V, J and clone size come from that table. The sample consists of more than 70,000 clones, 88% of them appearing once. V dropped 3 bases and J dropped 3 bases, with 20 bases sitting between them. CDR1 is SGHNT and CDR2 is YENEEA in the germline V gene. The CDR3 consists of 17 residues. The chain recombines TRBV11-3 with TRBJ2-5, with D possibly being TRBD2 (6 bases). The sequencing input was peripheral blood. This sequence originates from a human donor in a cohort sampled during active COVID-19. In DNA, the CDR3 is TGTGCCAGCAGCTTTCGGAGGGGCAGGGTCGAGGAAGAGACCCAGTACTTC. It yields the protein CASSFRRGRVEEETQYF.